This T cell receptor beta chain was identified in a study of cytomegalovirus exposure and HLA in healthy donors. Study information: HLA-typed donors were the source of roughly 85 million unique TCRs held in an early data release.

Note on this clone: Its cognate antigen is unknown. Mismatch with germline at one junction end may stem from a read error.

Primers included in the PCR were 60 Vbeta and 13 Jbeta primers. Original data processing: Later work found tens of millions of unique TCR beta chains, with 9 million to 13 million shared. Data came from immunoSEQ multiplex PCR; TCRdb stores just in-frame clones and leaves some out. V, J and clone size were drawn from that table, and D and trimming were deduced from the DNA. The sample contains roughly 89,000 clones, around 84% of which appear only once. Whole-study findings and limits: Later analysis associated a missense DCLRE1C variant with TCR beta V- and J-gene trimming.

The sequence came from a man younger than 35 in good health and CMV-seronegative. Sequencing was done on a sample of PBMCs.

The DNA of the CDR3 is TGTGCCAGCAGGGAAGACAGGGTTTCCCCTACATGGTCCTTC. Its translation: CASREDRVSPTWSF. The rearrangement links TRBV28 to TRBJ2-7; TRBD1 matches 7 bases. Germline-derived CDR1 and CDR2 are MDHEN and SYDVKM. This CDR3 has 14 amino acids. The full variable domain, its missing parts supplied by reference TRBV28 and TRBJ2-7, is DVKVTQSSRYLVKRTGEKVFLECVQDMDHENMFWYRQDPGLGLRLIYFSYDVKMKEKGDIPEGYSVSREKKERFSLILESASTNQTSMYLCASREDRVSPTWSFGPGTRLTVT.